These 21 T cell receptor beta chains share one sample of origin, sequenced in a study of T cells in Graves' hyperthyroidism and ophthalmopathy (dated by TCRdb to 2018 to 2020). Library method: multiplex PCR. Instrument used: Illumina HiSeq 2000. Amplification of TCR beta CDR3 regions was carried out from RNA transcripts. A first-round RT-PCR of the TCR CDR3 used the HTBI primer set with the Qiagen OneStep RT-PCR kit. The raw public data were reprocessed by TCRdb itself: fastp quality trimming at Q25, MiXCR clonotype calling, in-frame beta chains only. Each entry merges the rows of one CDR3 protein and shows their most common DNA and genes. Present in this sample are about 300,000 distinct CDR3 sequences, around a fifth of which were seen just once. The top ten constitute less than 45% of the sample. Specimen: blood. The receptor set was obtained from a man over 45 with Graves' ophthalmopathy.

This clonotype was seen a handful of times. V gene TRBV19 combines with J gene TRBJ1-1; a weak D match, TRBD1 (5 bases). Germline V gives CDR1 LNHDA, CDR2 SQIVND (reference sequence). V was trimmed by 6 bases and J by 0 bases, leaving 14 bases between them. This CDR3 is 15 amino acids long. In DNA, the CDR3 is TGTGCCAGTAGCTCTCCGGGACTGATGAACACTGAAGCTTTCTTT. Translating it yields CASSSPGLMNTEAFF.

This clonotype was seen more than once but under ten times. The chain recombines TRBV7-2 with TRBJ2-7; D is unclear. Trimming pared 1 base from V and 1 base from J, leaving 8 bases between. The CDR3 loop spans 14 amino acids. The germline gives CDR1 SGHTA, CDR2 FQGNSA. The CDR3: CASSLVPDSYEQYF. CDR3 DNA: TGTGCCAGCAGCTTAGTCCCGGATTCCTACGAGCAGTACTTC.

The chain combines TRBV28 with TRBJ1-2; D ambiguous. Germline V gene sequence: CDR1 MDHEN, CDR2 SYDVKM. Trimming took off 8 bases at V and 4 bases at J, with 8 bases between the two ends. This CDR3 has 11 amino acids. The CDR3 protein is CASGRAYGYTF. The CDR3, as DNA: TGTGCCAGCGGGCGGGCCTATGGCTACACCTTC.

There are many counts of this clonotype. The CDR3 DNA reads TGTGCCAGCAGCTCCACGGGACAAGTTAATTCACCCCTCCACTTT. It encodes CASSSTGQVNSPLHF. The V gene is TRBV7-8, the J gene TRBJ1-6; TRBD1 might be the D (6 bases). The CDR3 extends over 15 amino acids. Trimming cost V 4 bases and J 6 bases, with 13 bases left between them. Germline V CDR1 and CDR2: SGHVS, FQNEAQ.

A few counts support this clonotype. The rearrangement uses TRBV6-1 and TRBJ2-5; 8 nucleotides agree with TRBD2. Germline lookup yields CDR1 MNHNS and CDR2 SASEGT. The V segment lost 8 bases and the J segment 5 bases; nucleotides outside the gene matches: 19. There are 17 residues in the CDR3. The CDR3 spells CASSSPHREGLLETQYF. Written as DNA, the CDR3 is TGTGCCAGCTCAAGTCCTCATCGGGAGGGCCTTTTGGAGACCCAGTACTTC.

CDR3 in amino acids: CSVEESATNWLYGYTF. The CDR3 region has the DNA TGCAGCGTTGAAGAATCGGCGACGAATTGGCTCTATGGCTACACCTTC. The chain recombines TRBV29-1 with TRBJ1-2, with unresolved D. The CDR3 is 16 amino acids. CDR1 and CDR2 from the germline V gene are SQVTM and ANQGSEA. V lost 0 bases and J 4 bases, leaving 18 bases between the germline ends.

The chain employs TRBV5-1 and TRBJ2-6, with TRBD1 as a possible D gene (6 bases). CDR1 and CDR2 from the germline V gene are SGHRS and YFSETQ. The ends were cut back, 5 bases at V and 0 bases at J, with 15 bases in the middle. The CDR3 extends over 17 amino acids. The CDR3 protein is CASREQGLSSGANVLTF. As DNA, the CDR3 is TGCGCCAGCAGGGAACAGGGCTTAAGCTCTGGGGCCAACGTCCTGACTTTC.

This clonotype was recorded at least ten times. This chain connects TRBV11-1 to TRBJ2-3; unclear D gene. CDR1 and CDR2 from the germline V gene are SGHAT and FQDESV (reference sequence). The CDR3 consists of 13 residues. The V gene lost 3 bases and the J gene lost 3 bases, with 7 bases spanning the gap. CDR3 in amino acids: CASSLRLTDTQYF. DNA for the CDR3: TGTGCCAGCAGCTTGAGACTTACAGATACGCAGTATTTT.

Only a few counts were recorded for this clonotype. With a much larger clone just one base away, this may be a read error. This sequence joins TRBV7-3 and TRBJ2-6; 7 bases align to TRBD2. The length of the CDR3 is 13 residues. Germline V gives CDR1 SGHTA, CDR2 FQGTGA. Here the CDR3 DNA reads TGTGACAGCAGCTCCAGCGGGACCAACGTCCTGACTTTC. Translating gives CDSSSSGTNVLTF. Full variable domain (outside the CDR3, taken from reference TRBV7-3 and TRBJ2-6): GAGVSQTPSNKVTEKGKYVELRCDPISGHTALYWYRQSLGQGPEFLIYFQGTGAADDSGLPNDRFFAVRPEGSVSTLKIQRTERGDSAVYLCDSSSSGTNVLTFGAGSRLTVL.

This chain links TRBV20-1 with TRBJ1-5; 10 nucleotides align to TRBD1. J was trimmed by 6 bases and V by 4 bases; bases with no gene match: 6. CDR1 and CDR2 from the germline V gene are DFQATT and SNEGSKA (reference sequence). CDR3 length: 14 amino acids. CDR3 sequence (DNA): TGCAGTGCTACCCCGGGACAGGGGTTTCAGCCCCAGCATTTT. Translated, it gives CSATPGQGFQPQHF.

V is TRBV7-3 and J is TRBJ1-3; D not certain. The ends were cut back, 2 bases at V and 2 bases at J, with 10 bases in the middle. Germline loops: CDR1 SGHTA, CDR2 FQGTGA. The CDR3 consists of 15 residues. Here the CDR3 DNA reads TGTGCCAGCAGCTTAGGGGAAGTAACTGGAAACACCATATATTTT. This sequence encodes CASSLGEVTGNTIYF.

This chain joins TRBV7-6 and TRBJ2-6, with 7 bases matching TRBD1. The germline V gene has CDR1 SGHVS and CDR2 FNYEAQ. The CDR3 has 15 amino acids. V trimming: 5 bases; J trimming: 4 bases; junction bases outside the gene matches: 5. The CDR3: CASSPTGAGANVLTF. The DNA of the CDR3 is TGTGCCAGCAGCCCTACAGGGGCCGGGGCCAACGTCCTGACTTTC.

This chain uses TRBV5-1 with TRBJ2-1, with 12 bases matching TRBD2. The CDR3 contains 16 residues. The ends lost 0 bases at V and 8 bases at J; junction bases unmatched: 6. The germline CDR1 and CDR2 sequences are SGHRS and YFSETQ. The DNA for the CDR3 is TGCGCCAGCAGCTTGGCTTCTAGCGGGAGGGCCGATGAGCAGTTCTTC. Its protein product is CASSLASSGRADEQFF. Supplemented by reference TRBV5-1 and TRBJ2-1, the full variable domain reads KAGVTQTPRYLIKTRGQQVTLSCSPISGHRSVSWYQQTPGQGLQFLFEYFSETQRNKGNFPGRFSGRQFSNSRSEMNVSTLELGDSALYLCASSLASSGRADEQFFGPGTRLTVL.

The rearrangement links TRBV5-1 to TRBJ2-2; 10 bases agree with TRBD1. The germline V gene has CDR1 SGHRS and CDR2 YFSETQ. The J segment lost 4 bases and the V segment lost 4 bases, leaving 10 bases of the junction unmatched. The CDR3 is 17 amino acids. The CDR3 DNA reads TGCGCCAGCAGCGTCCAGGGGACAGGGGAGGCCACCGGGGAGCTGTTTTTT. Translating gives CASSVQGTGEATGELFF.

J is TRBJ2-1 and V is TRBV5-1; D is undetermined. CDR3 length: 16 residues. Germline V gene data show CDR1 as SGHRS and CDR2 as YFSETQ. V lost 4 bases to trimming and J lost 0 bases, with 14 bases between them. The CDR3 spells CASSPPLISSYNEQFF. The CDR3 DNA sequence: TGCGCCAGCAGCCCTCCCCTCATCAGCTCCTACAATGAGCAGTTCTTC.

Remarks on this clonotype: Just one base apart from a much larger clone, this may be a read error. The chain couples TRBV6-9 to TRBJ2-7; 11 bases are shared with TRBD1. This CDR3 is built from 15 residues. The germline gives CDR1 MNHGY, CDR2 SVAAGI. J was trimmed by 6 bases and V by 1 base; bases with no gene match: 5. The CDR3 nucleotides read TGTGCCAGCAGTTATTGGGGGACAGGGGGACGCGAGCAGTACTTC. This encodes CASSYWGTGGREQYF.

Only a few counts were recorded for this clonotype. A read error may account for a junction end that differs from germline. This chain uses TRBV7-7 with TRBJ2-1; D tentatively reads TRBD1 or TRBD2 (5 bases each). The CDR3 sequence is 15 residues long. The germline gives CDR1 SSHAT, CDR2 FNYEAQ (reference sequence). The CDR3 nucleotides read TGTGCTAGCAGCTTAGACCCAGGGTCGGGGAATGAGCAGTTCTTC. Translated: CASSLDPGSGNEQFF.

In its sample, this clonotype was seen many times. CDR3 DNA sequence: TGCGCCAGCAGTGAGTCGGGGGGCGCGAACCAAGAGACCCAGTACTTC. Translating it yields CASSESGGANQETQYF. This chain uses TRBV10-1 with TRBJ2-5, with D perhaps TRBD1 or TRBD2 (6 bases each). The CDR3 spans 16 residues. With 0 bases removed from V and 0 bases from J, the gap between germline ends came to 11 bases. The V gene's germline CDR1 is WNHNN and CDR2 SYGVQD (reference sequence).

The rearrangement links TRBV10-3 to TRBJ2-1; 7 nucleotides agree with TRBD2. The junction had 11 bases not matched to a gene; V was cut back by 6 bases and J by 6 bases. The CDR3 runs to 15 residues. Germline V CDR1 and CDR2: ENHRY, SYGVKD. The CDR3: CAISPSARETNEQFF. In nucleotides, the CDR3 is TGTGCCATCAGCCCCAGCGCGCGGGAGACCAATGAGCAGTTCTTC.

This clonotype was detected a few times. The J gene is TRBJ1-1, the V gene TRBV18; 8 bases match TRBD1. Germline CDR1 and CDR2: KGHSH and LQKENI. The CDR3 extends over 20 amino acids. V shed 0 bases and J 4 bases; nucleotides not matched to a gene: 19. The CDR3 spells CASSPPNQVVLRQGTTEAFF. CDR3 in DNA: TGTGCCAGCTCACCACCGAATCAGGTAGTTCTGAGACAGGGGACCACTGAAGCTTTCTTT.

This rearrangement joins TRBV20-1 to TRBJ1-5; TRBD1 might be the D (5 bases). Germline loops: CDR1 DFQATT, CDR2 SNEGSKA (reference sequence). V was clipped by 5 bases and J by 5 bases, with 10 bases between them. The CDR3 totals 12 residues. The CDR3 coding sequence is TGCAGTGCTGGTGACAGAGATCAGCCCCAGCATTTT. Translation: CSAGDRDQPQHF.